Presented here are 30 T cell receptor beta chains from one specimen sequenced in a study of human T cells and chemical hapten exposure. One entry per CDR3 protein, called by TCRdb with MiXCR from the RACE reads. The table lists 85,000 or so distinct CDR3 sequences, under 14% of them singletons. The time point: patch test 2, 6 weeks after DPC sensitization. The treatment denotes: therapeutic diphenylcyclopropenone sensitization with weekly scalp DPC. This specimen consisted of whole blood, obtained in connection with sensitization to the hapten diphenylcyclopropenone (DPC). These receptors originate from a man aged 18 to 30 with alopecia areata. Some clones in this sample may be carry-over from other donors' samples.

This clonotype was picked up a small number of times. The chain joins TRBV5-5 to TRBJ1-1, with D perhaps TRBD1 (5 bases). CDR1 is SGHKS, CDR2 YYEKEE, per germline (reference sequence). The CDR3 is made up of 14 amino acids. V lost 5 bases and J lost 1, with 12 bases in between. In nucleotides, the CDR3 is TGTGCCAGCAGACCCGACAGCTGGAACACTGAAGCTTTCTTT. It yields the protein CASRPDSWNTEAFF.

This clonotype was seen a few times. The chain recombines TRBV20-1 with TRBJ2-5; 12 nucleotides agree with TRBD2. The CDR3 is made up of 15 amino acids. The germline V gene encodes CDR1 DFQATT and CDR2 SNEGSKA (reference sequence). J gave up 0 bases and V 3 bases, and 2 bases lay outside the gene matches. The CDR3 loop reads CSARTSGGYQETQYF. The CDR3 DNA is TGCAGTGCTAGGACTAGCGGGGGTTACCAAGAGACCCAGTACTTC.

The chain's CDR3 is CASSVGGVAGETQYF. In DNA form, the CDR3 reads TGTGCCAGCAGTGTCGGAGGGGTGGCCGGGGAGACCCAGTACTTC. The V and J genes are TRBV27 and TRBJ2-5, with D possibly being TRBD2 (6 bases). From germline, CDR1 is MNHEY and CDR2 SMNVEV (reference sequence). The CDR3 extends over 15 amino acids. The V end was cut by 5 bases, the J end by 5 bases, with 18 bases between.

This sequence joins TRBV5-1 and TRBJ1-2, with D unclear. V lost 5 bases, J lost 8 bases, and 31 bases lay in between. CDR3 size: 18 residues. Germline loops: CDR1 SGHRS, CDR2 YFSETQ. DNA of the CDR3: TGCGCCAGCAGGTTTCAGGCGTCCGGGTCTGATTCATCGGCGGGCTACACCTTC. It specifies CASRFQASGSDSSAGYTF.

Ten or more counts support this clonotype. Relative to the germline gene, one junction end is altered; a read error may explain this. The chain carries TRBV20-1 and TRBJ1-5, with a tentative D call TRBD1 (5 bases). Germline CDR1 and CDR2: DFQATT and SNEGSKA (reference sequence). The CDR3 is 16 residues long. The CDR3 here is CSARGPGQGVGQPQHF. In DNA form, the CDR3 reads TGCAGTGCAAGAGGGCCGGGGCAGGGCGTAGGTCAGCCCCAGCATTTT.

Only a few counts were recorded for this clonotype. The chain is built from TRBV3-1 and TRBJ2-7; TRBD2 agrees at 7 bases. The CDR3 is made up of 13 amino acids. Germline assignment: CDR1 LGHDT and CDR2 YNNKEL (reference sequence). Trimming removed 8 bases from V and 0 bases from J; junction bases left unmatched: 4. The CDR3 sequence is CASGASGSYEQYF. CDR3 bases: TGTGCCAGCGGGGCTAGCGGCTCCTACGAGCAGTACTTC.

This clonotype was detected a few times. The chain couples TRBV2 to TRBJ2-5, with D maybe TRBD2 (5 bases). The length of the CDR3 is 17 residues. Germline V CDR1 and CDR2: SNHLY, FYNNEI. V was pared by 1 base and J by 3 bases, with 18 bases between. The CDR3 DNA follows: TGTGCCAGCAGTGAAGTGGGGAGTTATTTGGTTGAAGAGACCCAGTACTTC. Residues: CASSEVGSYLVEETQYF. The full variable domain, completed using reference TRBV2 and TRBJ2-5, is EPEVTQTPSHQVTQMGQEVILRCVPISNHLYFYWYRQILGQKVEFLVSFYNNEISEKSEIFDDQFSVERPDGSNFTLKIRSTKLEDSAMYFCASSEVGSYLVEETQYFGPGTRLLVL.

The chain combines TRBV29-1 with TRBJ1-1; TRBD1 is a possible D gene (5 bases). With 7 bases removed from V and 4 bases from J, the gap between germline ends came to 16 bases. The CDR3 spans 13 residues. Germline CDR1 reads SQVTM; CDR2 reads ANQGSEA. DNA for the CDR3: TGCAGCGCCGACCTTGGCAGGGCCACTGAAGCTTTCTTT. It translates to CSADLGRATEAFF.

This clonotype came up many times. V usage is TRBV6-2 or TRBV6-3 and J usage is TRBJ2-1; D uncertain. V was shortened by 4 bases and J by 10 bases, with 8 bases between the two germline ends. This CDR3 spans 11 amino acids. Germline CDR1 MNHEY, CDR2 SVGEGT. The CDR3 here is CASSFSDEQFF. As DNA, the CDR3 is TGTGCCAGCAGTTTTTCGGACGAGCAGTTCTTC.

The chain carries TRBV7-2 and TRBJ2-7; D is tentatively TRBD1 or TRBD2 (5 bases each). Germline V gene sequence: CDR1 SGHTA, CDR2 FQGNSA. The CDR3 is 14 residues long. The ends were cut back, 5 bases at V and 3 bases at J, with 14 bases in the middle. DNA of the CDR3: TGTGCCAGCAGCGCGAGGGACGGCCACTACGAGCAGTACTTC. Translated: CASSARDGHYEQYF. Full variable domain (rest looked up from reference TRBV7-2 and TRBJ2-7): GAGVSQSPSNKVTEKGKDVELRCDPISGHTALYWYRQSLGQGLEFLIYFQGNSAPDKSGLPSDRFSAERTGGSVSTLTIQRTQQEDSAVYLCASSARDGHYEQYFGPGTRLTVT.

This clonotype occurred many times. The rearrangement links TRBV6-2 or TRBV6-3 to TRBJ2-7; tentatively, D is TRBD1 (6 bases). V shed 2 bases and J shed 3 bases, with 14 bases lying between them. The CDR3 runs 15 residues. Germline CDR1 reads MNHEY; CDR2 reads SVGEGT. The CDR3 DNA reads TGTGCCAGCAGTTACAGGTCGCAGGGGTACTACGAGCAGTACGTC. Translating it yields CASSYRSQGYYEQYV.

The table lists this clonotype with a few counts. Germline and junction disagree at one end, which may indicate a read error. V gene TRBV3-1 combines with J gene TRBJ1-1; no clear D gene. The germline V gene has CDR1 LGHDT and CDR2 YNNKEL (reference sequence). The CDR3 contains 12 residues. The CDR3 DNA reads TGTGCCAGCAGCCAAGAGAACAATGAAGCTTTCTTT. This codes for CASSQENNEAFF. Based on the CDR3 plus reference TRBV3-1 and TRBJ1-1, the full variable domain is DTAVSQTPKYLVTQMGNDKSIKCEQNLGHDTMYWYKQDSKKFLKIMFSYNNKELIINETVPNRFSPKSPDKAHLNLHINSLELGDSAVYFCASSQENNEAFFGQGTRLTVV.

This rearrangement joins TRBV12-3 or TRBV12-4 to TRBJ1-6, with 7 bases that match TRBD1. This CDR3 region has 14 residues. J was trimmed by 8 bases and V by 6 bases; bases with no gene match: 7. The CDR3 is CASRTPGQDSPLHF. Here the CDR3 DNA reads TGTGCCAGCAGGACCCCTGGACAGGATTCACCCCTCCACTTT.

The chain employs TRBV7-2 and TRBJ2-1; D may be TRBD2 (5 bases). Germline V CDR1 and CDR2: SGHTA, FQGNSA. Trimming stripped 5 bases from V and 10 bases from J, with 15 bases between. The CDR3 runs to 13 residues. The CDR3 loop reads CASSPWTGYEQFF. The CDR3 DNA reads TGTGCCAGCAGCCCATGGACTGGCTACGAGCAGTTCTTC. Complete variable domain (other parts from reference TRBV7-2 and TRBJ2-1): GAGVSQSPSNKVTEKGKDVELRCDPISGHTALYWYRQSLGQGLEFLIYFQGNSAPDKSGLPSDRFSAERTGGSVSTLTIQRTQQEDSAVYLCASSPWTGYEQFFGPGTRLTVL.

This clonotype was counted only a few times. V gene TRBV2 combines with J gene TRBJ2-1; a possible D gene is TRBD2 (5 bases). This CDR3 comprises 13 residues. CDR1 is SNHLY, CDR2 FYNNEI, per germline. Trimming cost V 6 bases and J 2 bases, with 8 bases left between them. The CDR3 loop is CASSGDPYNEQFF. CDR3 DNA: TGTGCCAGCAGCGGGGATCCCTACAATGAGCAGTTCTTC.

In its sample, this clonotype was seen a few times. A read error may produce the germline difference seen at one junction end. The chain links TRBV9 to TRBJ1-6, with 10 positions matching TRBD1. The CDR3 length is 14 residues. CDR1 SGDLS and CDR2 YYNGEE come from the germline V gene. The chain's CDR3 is CASSMTGGRSPPHF. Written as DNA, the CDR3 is TGTGCCAGCAGCATGACAGGGGGCAGATCACCCCCCCACTTT.

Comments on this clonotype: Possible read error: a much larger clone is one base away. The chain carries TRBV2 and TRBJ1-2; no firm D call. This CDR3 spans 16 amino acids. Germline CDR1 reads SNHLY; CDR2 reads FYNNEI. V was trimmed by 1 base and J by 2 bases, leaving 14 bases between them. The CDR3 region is CASSEVLQNPNYGYTF. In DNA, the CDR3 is TGTGCCAGCAGTGAAGTCCTACAGAACCCAAACTATGGCTACACCTTC.

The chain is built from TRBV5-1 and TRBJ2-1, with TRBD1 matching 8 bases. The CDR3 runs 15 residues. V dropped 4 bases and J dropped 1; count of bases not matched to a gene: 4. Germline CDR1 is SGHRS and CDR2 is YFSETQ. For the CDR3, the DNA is TGCGCCAGCAGCCCCAGGACAGGGTCCTACAATGAGCAGTTCTTC. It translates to CASSPRTGSYNEQFF. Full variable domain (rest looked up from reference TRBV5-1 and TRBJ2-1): KAGVTQTPRYLIKTRGQQVTLSCSPISGHRSVSWYQQTPGQGLQFLFEYFSETQRNKGNFPGRFSGRQFSNSRSEMNVSTLELGDSALYLCASSPRTGSYNEQFFGPGTRLTVL.

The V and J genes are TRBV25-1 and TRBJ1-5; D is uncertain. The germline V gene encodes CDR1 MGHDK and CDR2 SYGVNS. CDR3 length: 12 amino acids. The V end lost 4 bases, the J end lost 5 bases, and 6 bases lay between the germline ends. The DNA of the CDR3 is TGTGCCAGCAGTGGGGGAGATCAGCCCCAGCATTTT. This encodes CASSGGDQPQHF.

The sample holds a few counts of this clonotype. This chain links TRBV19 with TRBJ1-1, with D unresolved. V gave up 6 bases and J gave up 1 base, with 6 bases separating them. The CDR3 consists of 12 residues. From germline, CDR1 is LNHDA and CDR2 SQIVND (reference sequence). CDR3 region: CASRKQNTEAFF. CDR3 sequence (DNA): TGTGCCAGTAGGAAACAGAACACTGAAGCTTTCTTT.

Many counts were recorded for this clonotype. CDR3 residues: CASSEAAFGEGSHNEQFF. The CDR3 DNA reads as TGTGCCAGCAGTGAAGCCGCGTTTGGGGAGGGAAGTCACAATGAGCAGTTCTTC. This chain joins TRBV6-1 and TRBJ2-1; TRBD2 agrees at 7 bases. The CDR3 is made up of 18 amino acids. After removal of 0 bases from V and 5 bases from J, the junction contained 13 bases not matched to a gene. Germline V gene lookup returns CDR1 MNHNS and CDR2 SASEGT.

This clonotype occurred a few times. CDR3 loop: CSATQGTNYGYTF. CDR3 bases: TGCAGTGCAACACAGGGAACTAACTATGGCTACACCTTC. This chain joins TRBV20-1 and TRBJ1-2; a possible D gene is TRBD1 (6 bases). Trimming left V 6 bases short and J 0 bases short, with 11 bases between. This CDR3 spans 13 amino acids. Germline V lookup: CDR1 DFQATT, CDR2 SNEGSKA (reference sequence).

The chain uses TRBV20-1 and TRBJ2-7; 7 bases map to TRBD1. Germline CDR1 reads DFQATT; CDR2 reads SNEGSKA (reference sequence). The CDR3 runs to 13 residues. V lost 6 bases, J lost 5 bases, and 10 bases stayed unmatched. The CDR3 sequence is CSAADREYNEQYF. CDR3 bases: TGCAGTGCGGCTGACAGGGAGTATAACGAGCAGTACTTC.

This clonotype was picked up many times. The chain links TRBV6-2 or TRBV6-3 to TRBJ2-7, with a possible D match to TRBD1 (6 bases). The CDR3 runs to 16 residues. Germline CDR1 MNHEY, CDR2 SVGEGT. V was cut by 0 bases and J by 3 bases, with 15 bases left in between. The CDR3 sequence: CASSYSKVQGHYEQYV. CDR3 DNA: TGTGCCAGCAGTTACTCGAAGGTACAGGGCCACTACGAGCAGTACGTC.

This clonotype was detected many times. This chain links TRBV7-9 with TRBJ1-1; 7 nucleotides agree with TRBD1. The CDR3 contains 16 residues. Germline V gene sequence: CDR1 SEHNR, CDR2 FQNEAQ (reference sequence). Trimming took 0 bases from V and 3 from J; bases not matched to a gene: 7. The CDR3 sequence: CASSLAGTVRYTEAFF. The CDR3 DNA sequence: TGTGCCAGCAGCTTAGCCGGGACAGTTAGGTACACTGAAGCTTTCTTT.

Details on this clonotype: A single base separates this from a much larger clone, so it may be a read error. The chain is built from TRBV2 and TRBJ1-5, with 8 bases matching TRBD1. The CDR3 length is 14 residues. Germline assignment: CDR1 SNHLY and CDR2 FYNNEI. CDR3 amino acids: CAGSERQGAQPQHF. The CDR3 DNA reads TGTGCCGGCAGTGAGAGGCAGGGGGCACAGCCCCAGCATTTT.

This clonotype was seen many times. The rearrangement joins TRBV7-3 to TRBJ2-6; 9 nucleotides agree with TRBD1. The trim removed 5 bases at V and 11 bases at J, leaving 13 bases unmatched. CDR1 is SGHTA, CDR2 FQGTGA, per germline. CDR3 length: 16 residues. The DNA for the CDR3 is TGTGCCAGCAGCCAAATTCCGGGACAGGGAAAATACGTCCTGACTTTC. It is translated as CASSQIPGQGKYVLTF.

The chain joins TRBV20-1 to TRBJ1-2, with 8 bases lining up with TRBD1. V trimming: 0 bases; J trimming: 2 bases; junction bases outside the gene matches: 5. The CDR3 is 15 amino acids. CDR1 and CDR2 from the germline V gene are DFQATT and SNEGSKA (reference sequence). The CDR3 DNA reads TGCAGTGCTAGAGATCTAGACAGGGGAAACTATGGCTACACCTTC. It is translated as CSARDLDRGNYGYTF.

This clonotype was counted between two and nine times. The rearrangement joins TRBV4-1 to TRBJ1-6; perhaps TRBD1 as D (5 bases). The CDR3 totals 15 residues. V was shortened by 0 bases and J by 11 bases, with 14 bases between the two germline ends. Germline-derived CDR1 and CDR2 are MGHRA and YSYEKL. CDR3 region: CASSQDPREGAPLHF. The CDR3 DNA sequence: TGCGCCAGCAGCCAAGACCCCAGGGAAGGGGCACCCCTCCACTTT.

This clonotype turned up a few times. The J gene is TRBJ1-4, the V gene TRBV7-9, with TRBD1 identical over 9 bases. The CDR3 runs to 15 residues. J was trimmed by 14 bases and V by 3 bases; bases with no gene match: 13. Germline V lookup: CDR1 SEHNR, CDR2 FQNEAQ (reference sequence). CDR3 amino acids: CASSFGTGPREVLFF. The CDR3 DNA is TGTGCCAGCAGCTTCGGGACAGGGCCGCGTGAGGTCCTGTTTTTT.